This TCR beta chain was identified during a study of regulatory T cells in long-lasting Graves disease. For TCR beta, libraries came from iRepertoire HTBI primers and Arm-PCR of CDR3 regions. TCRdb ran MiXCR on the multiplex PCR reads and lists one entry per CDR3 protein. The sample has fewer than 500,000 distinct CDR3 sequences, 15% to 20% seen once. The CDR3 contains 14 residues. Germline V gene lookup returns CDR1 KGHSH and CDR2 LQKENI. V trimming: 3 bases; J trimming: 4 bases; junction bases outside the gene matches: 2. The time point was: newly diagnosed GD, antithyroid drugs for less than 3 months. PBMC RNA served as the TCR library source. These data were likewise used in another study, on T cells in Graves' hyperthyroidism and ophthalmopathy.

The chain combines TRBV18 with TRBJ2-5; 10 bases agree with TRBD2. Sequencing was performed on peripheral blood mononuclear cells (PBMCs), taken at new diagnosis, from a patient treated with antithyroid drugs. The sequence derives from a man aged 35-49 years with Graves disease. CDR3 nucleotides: TGTGCCAGCTCACCGATAGCGGGAGGAGAGACCCAGTACTTC. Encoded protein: CASSPIAGGETQYF.